One sample yielded the 7 T cell receptor beta chains listed below, sequenced in a study of control samples from healthy donors and cancer patients. Assay: immunoSEQ multiplex PCR; the TCRdb copy retains only in-frame clones and omits some. Of roughly 130,000 clones listed, around 90% were seen once; the top ten hold roughly 2.7%. Sequencing used blood. The receptor set was obtained from a man between 18 and 29 years old in good health.

This clone was counted a few times. CDR3 nucleotide sequence: TGTGCCAGCAGTTTTGACCCACCACCCCTAGATCGGGAGTACACCGGGGAGCTGTTTTTT. Protein sequence: CASSFDPPPLDREYTGELFF. The chain recombines TRBV28 with TRBJ2-2, with D perhaps TRBD2 (6 bases). V was shortened by 3 bases and J by 3 bases, with 26 bases between the two germline ends. CDR1 is MDHEN, CDR2 SYDVKM, per germline. The CDR3 is 20 residues long.

The chain has TRBV4-1 and TRBJ2-1, with TRBD2 identical over 9 bases. The germline V gene has CDR1 MGHRA and CDR2 YSYEKL. The trim removed 3 bases at V and 5 bases at J, leaving 11 bases unmatched. This CDR3 region has 17 residues. The CDR3 region has the DNA TGCGCCAGCAGCCATCCACGCCCGCTAGCGGGAAACAATGAGCAGTTCTTC. Residues: CASSHPRPLAGNNEQFF.

As DNA, the CDR3 is TGCGCCAGCAGCTTGGCCGGTGATACGCAGTATTTT. Its protein product is CASSLAGDTQYF. V and J are TRBV5-1 and TRBJ2-3, with D uncertain. V lost 0 bases to trimming and J lost 6 bases, with 5 bases between them. The CDR3 extends over 12 amino acids. Germline CDR1 SGHRS, CDR2 YFSETQ.

This clone is a singleton in its sample. The chain recombines TRBV27 with TRBJ2-7; possible D gene TRBD1, 6 bases. V dropped 5 bases and J dropped 6 bases, with 11 bases sitting between them. CDR3 length: 12 amino acids. Germline-derived CDR1 and CDR2 are MNHEY and SMNVEV (reference sequence). The CDR3 coding sequence is TGTGCCAGCAGTCCCCCACAGGGCGAGCAGTACTTC. Translation gives CASSPPQGEQYF.

The rearrangement uses TRBV4-2 and TRBJ2-5, with 14 bases identical to TRBD2. CDR1 LGHNA and CDR2 YNFKEQ come from the germline V gene. V lost 4 bases, J lost 5 bases, and 6 bases stayed unmatched. This CDR3 has 16 residues. The CDR3 region has the DNA TGTGCCAGCAGCCCCGGGACTAGCGGGGGTGGGGAGACCCAGTACTTC. Protein sequence: CASSPGTSGGGETQYF.

This clone has just one count. The chain recombines TRBV6-1 with TRBJ2-7; TRBD2 aligns across 7 bases. The trim removed 5 bases at V and 3 bases at J, leaving 10 bases unmatched. This CDR3 is built from 15 residues. The V gene's germline CDR1 is MNHNS and CDR2 SASEGT. The chain's CDR3 is CASSSAPSGNYEQYV. CDR3 bases: TGTGCCAGCAGTTCGGCCCCTAGCGGAAACTACGAGCAGTACGTC.

The chain joins TRBV29-1 to TRBJ2-7; 9 bases agree with TRBD2. Germline assignment: CDR1 SQVTM and CDR2 ANQGSEA. V trimming: 3 bases; J trimming: 3 bases; junction bases outside the gene matches: 9. CDR3 length equals 15 residues. This CDR3 reads CSVEDHQRGDYEQYF. The CDR3 DNA sequence: TGCAGCGTTGAGGACCACCAGCGGGGGGACTACGAGCAGTACTTC.